This T cell receptor (beta chain) was recorded in a study of cytomegalovirus exposure and HLA in healthy donors. Findings and limits, study-wide: In a later analysis, TCR beta V- and J-gene trimming was associated with a missense DCLRE1C variant. Reportedly, cytomegalovirus status was diagnosed with high sensitivity and specificity. Later analysis suggested most CMV-associated TCR beta chains were HLA-restricted. The Asian-associated ancestry cluster reportedly had fewer N-insertions than the roughly 670-donor mean in a later analysis.

This clone was picked up one time. What it binds is not known. This CDR3 contains 11 residues. Germline V gives CDR1 SGHVS, CDR2 FNYEAQ. V dropped 5 bases and J dropped 6 bases, with 5 bases sitting between them. Researchers ran the PCR with 60 Vbeta and 13 Jbeta primers. Repertoires were generated with immunoSEQ multiplex PCR, while TCRdb's copy carries only in-frame clones and drops some. The profile shows around 200,000 clones, 84% of them singletons. The genes are TRBV7-6 and TRBJ2-1; D is ambiguous. This receptor was taken from a woman between 45 and 65 years old in good health and CMV-seropositive. Sequenced material: PBMCs. The DNA of the CDR3 is TGTGCCAGCAGCAACAGCAATGAGCAGTTCTTC. This encodes CASSNSNEQFF.